Listed below are T cell receptor beta chains from one sample, sequenced in a study. TCRdb reanalysed the 5' RACE reads using MiXCR and keeps one entry per CDR3 protein. This table has thousands of distinct CDR3 sequences, around 64% appearing once. The sequencing sample was made of tumor-infiltrating memory CD4+ T cells sorted from the breast tumor. The source of these receptors is a female donor with breast cancer. CDR3s leave out the opening cysteine and the closing phenylalanine or tryptophan.

>TRBV7-2
ASSLQGGGYT
>TRBV12-3/TRBV12-4
ASRDQAGNQPQH
>TRBV2
ASREEGFGETQY
>TRBV4-1
ASSQVGSYEQY
>TRBV6-2/TRBV6-3
ASSYRVTDTQY
>TRBV5-1
ASSLMSGVAETQY
>TRBV7-6
ASSPYDQGTEAF
>TRBV7-2
ASSFSPDYEQF
>TRBV12-3/TRBV12-4
AGRQLRNSPLH
>TRBV7-3
ASSFPVWRTIREQY
>TRBV11-2
ASSFSASGAYDYT
>TRBV20-1
SAGRTGMDTQY
>TRBV7-6
ASSSDQGSPLH
>TRBV20-1
SARLAGGYNEQF
>TRBV18
ASSPGGYPDYEQY
>TRBV20-1
SARVGGIDRPQH
>TRBV7-8
ASSVGLSVREQY
>TRBV7-6
ASSHPFLAGGRRETQY
>TRBV5-1
ASSLLDRYNEQF
>TRBV5-6
ASSTIGTGAFNYGYT
>TRBV12-3/TRBV12-4
ASSLGFVETQY
>TRBV6-2/TRBV6-3
ASKFDRDYLYNEQF
>TRBV12-3/TRBV12-4
ASSQGPGPQH
>TRBV7-2
ASSFMSGETQY
>TRBV10-3
AISETAGGRNIQY
>TRBV5-1
ASRGMGHSGEQY
>TRBV6-6
ASIRDRGSYEQY
>TRBV20-1
SARDREQGAHTGELF
>TRBV5-1
ASSLGPTINTGELF
>TRBV20-1
SARDGNSNQPQH
>TRBV12-3/TRBV12-4
ASSLQAETDTQY
>TRBV5-1
ASSRDQETQY
>TRBV5-5
ASSHRGYNEQF
>TRBV20-1
SARSTGTGALGEQF